This is a list of T cell receptor beta chains from one sample in a study of blood T cell repertoires in COVID-19. Libraries were prepared by immunoSEQ multiplex PCR; TCRdb keeps only in-frame clonotypes and omits some of them. This table holds around 300,000 clones, approximately 90% found once. The sample comprised peripheral blood. Receptor source: a woman in her 30s with COVID-19, enrolled during active disease. CDR3s include the opening cysteine and the closing phenylalanine or tryptophan. The D gene is left open where the match is weak. Some rows have no size entry. The others give once, few or many, or a class for an expanded clone.

abundance: NA; d_gene: NA; v_gene: TRBV5-6; len: 15; j_gene: TRBJ2-6; CDR3nt: TGTGCCAGCAGGTTTACAGGTTCTGGGGCCAACGTCCTGACTTTC; CDR3aa: CASRFTGSGANVLTF
abundance: NA; d_gene: NA; v_gene: TRBV6-1; len: 13; j_gene: TRBJ1-3; CDR3nt: TGTGCCAGCGCGACATTCTCTGGAAACACCATATATTTT; CDR3aa: CASATFSGNTIYF
abundance: NA; d_gene: NA; v_gene: TRBV2; len: 13; j_gene: TRBJ1-6; CDR3nt: TGTGCCAGCAGGAGGTATGCTCAGGGCACCCTCCACTTT; CDR3aa: CASRRYAQGTLHF
abundance: NA; d_gene: NA; v_gene: TRBV18; len: 16; j_gene: TRBJ2-2; CDR3nt: TGTGCCAGCTCACCATACAACTCCAGGGAAACCGGGGAGCTGTTTTTT; CDR3aa: CASSPYNSRETGELFF
abundance: NA; d_gene: NA; v_gene: TRBV5-1; len: 14; j_gene: TRBJ2-3; CDR3nt: TGCGCCAGCAGCAACCTAGGAGGCACAGATACGCAGTATTTT; CDR3aa: CASSNLGGTDTQYF
abundance: NA; d_gene: NA; v_gene: TRBV15; len: 16; j_gene: TRBJ1-2; CDR3nt: TGTGCCACCAGCAGAGATATAACAGGTCCCAACTATGGCTACACCTTC; CDR3aa: CATSRDITGPNYGYTF
abundance: NA; d_gene: TRBD1; v_gene: TRBV9; len: 14; j_gene: TRBJ2-7; CDR3nt: TGTGCCAGCAGCCCCCGGACAGGAACGAACGAGCAGTACTTC; CDR3aa: CASSPRTGTNEQYF
abundance: few; d_gene: NA; v_gene: TRBV6-5; len: 13; j_gene: TRBJ1-6; CDR3nt: TGTGCCAGCGCAGGGGCTGATCCTTCACCCCTCCACTTT; CDR3aa: CASAGADPSPLHF
abundance: NA; d_gene: TRBD1; v_gene: TRBV19; len: 16; j_gene: TRBJ1-3; CDR3nt: TGTGCCAGTAGTCCAGGGACCAGGGGGTCTGGAAACACCATATATTTT; CDR3aa: CASSPGTRGSGNTIYF
abundance: NA; d_gene: NA; v_gene: TRBV6-5; len: 15; j_gene: TRBJ1-2; CDR3nt: TGTGCCAGCAGTTACCTCAAGGGGAGGGTCTATGGCTACACCTTC; CDR3aa: CASSYLKGRVYGYTF
abundance: NA; d_gene: NA; v_gene: TRBV4-1; len: 16; j_gene: TRBJ2-5; CDR3nt: TGCGCCAGCAGCCAAGAGACGACTAGGGACCAAGAGACCCAGTACTTC; CDR3aa: CASSQETTRDQETQYF
abundance: once; d_gene: TRBD2; v_gene: TRBV9; len: 17; j_gene: TRBJ2-5; CDR3nt: TGTGCCAGCAGCGTAGGGCTAGCGGGACTCCGCGGGGAGACCCAGTACTTC; CDR3aa: CASSVGLAGLRGETQYF
abundance: NA; d_gene: TRBD2; v_gene: TRBV6-5; len: 15; j_gene: TRBJ2-7; CDR3nt: TGTGCCAGCAGTTACTTACTTTCAGCGGGGTACGAGCAGTACTTC; CDR3aa: CASSYLLSAGYEQYF
abundance: NA; d_gene: NA; v_gene: TRBV14; len: 15; j_gene: TRBJ1-6; CDR3nt: TGTGCCAGCAGCCCGCAACAGGGCTGGAATTCACCCCTCCACTTT; CDR3aa: CASSPQQGWNSPLHF
abundance: NA; d_gene: NA; v_gene: TRBV29-1; len: 13; j_gene: TRBJ2-4; CDR3nt: TGCAGCGTTGAACAGGGGGGAGAGGACATTCAGTACTTC; CDR3aa: CSVEQGGEDIQYF
abundance: few; d_gene: TRBD1; v_gene: TRBV19; len: 16; j_gene: TRBJ1-3; CDR3nt: TGTGCCAGTAGTATGGCGACAGGGGGCGGGGGAAACACCATATATTTT; CDR3aa: CASSMATGGGGNTIYF
abundance: NA; d_gene: NA; v_gene: TRBV7-8; len: 18; j_gene: TRBJ1-2; CDR3nt: TGTGCCAGCAGCTTAACGGGGGTAGGGGTCAGAAAGGACTATGGCTACACCTTC; CDR3aa: CASSLTGVGVRKDYGYTF
abundance: NA; d_gene: NA; v_gene: TRBV29-1; len: 14; j_gene: TRBJ1-5; CDR3nt: TGCAGCGTTGGTAGTGGGACAAGCAATCAGCCCCAGCATTTT; CDR3aa: CSVGSGTSNQPQHF
abundance: NA; d_gene: NA; v_gene: TRBV5-1; len: 14; j_gene: TRBJ1-5; CDR3nt: TGCGCCAGCAGCACAGGACGGGGGAATCAGCCCCAGCATTTT; CDR3aa: CASSTGRGNQPQHF
abundance: NA; d_gene: TRBD1; v_gene: TRBV19; len: 16; j_gene: TRBJ1-1; CDR3nt: TGTGCCAGTAGTATGTGGACCGGGACAGCTTCTGGAGAAGCTTTCTTT; CDR3aa: CASSMWTGTASGEAFF
abundance: once; d_gene: NA; v_gene: TRBV2; len: 15; j_gene: TRBJ1-6; CDR3nt: TGTGCCAGCAGTGTTGGTAGACTTATAGGTTCACCCCTCCACTTT; CDR3aa: CASSVGRLIGSPLHF
abundance: NA; d_gene: NA; v_gene: TRBV5-1; len: 13; j_gene: TRBJ1-2; CDR3nt: TGCGCCAGCAGCTTGGGTGGGGGCGATGGCTACACCTTC; CDR3aa: CASSLGGGDGYTF
abundance: NA; d_gene: TRBD1; v_gene: TRBV7-2; len: 14; j_gene: TRBJ1-2; CDR3nt: TGTGCCAGCAGCTTAGTAGGGACAGATTATGGCTACACCTTC; CDR3aa: CASSLVGTDYGYTF
abundance: NA; d_gene: NA; v_gene: TRBV19; len: 14; j_gene: TRBJ1-1; CDR3nt: TGTGCCAGTAGTATGGCAACAGTGAACACTGAAGCTTTCTTT; CDR3aa: CASSMATVNTEAFF
abundance: NA; d_gene: TRBD2; v_gene: TRBV4-3; len: 16; j_gene: TRBJ2-1; CDR3nt: TGCGCCAGCAGCCAAGTGGGGCGGGGGGGCTTACTTGAGCAGTTCTTC; CDR3aa: CASSQVGRGGLLEQFF
abundance: once; d_gene: NA; v_gene: TRBV3-1/TRBV3-2; len: 14; j_gene: TRBJ2-7; CDR3nt: TGTGCCAGCAGCCTTCTTGGGGCCCCCTACGAGCAGTACTTC; CDR3aa: CASSLLGAPYEQYF
abundance: NA; d_gene: NA; v_gene: TRBV19; len: 14; j_gene: TRBJ1-1; CDR3nt: TGTGCCAGTAGCCCGGTTCTTCTGAACACTGAAGCTTTCTTT; CDR3aa: CASSPVLLNTEAFF
abundance: NA; d_gene: TRBD1; v_gene: TRBV3-1/TRBV3-2; len: 16; j_gene: TRBJ2-1; CDR3nt: TGTGCCAGCAGCCAAGTGGTGGACAGGGGGCTCGGGTCGCAGTTCTTC; CDR3aa: CASSQVVDRGLGSQFF
abundance: NA; d_gene: NA; v_gene: TRBV20-1; len: 11; j_gene: TRBJ1-1; CDR3nt: TGCAGTGCTCCAGGGGACACTGAAGCTTTCTTT; CDR3aa: CSAPGDTEAFF
abundance: NA; d_gene: TRBD2; v_gene: TRBV6-5; len: 15; j_gene: TRBJ2-7; CDR3nt: TGTGCCAGCAGGGGGACTAGCGGGGGAGATTACGAGCAGTACTTC; CDR3aa: CASRGTSGGDYEQYF
abundance: NA; d_gene: TRBD2; v_gene: TRBV7-9; len: 15; j_gene: TRBJ2-1; CDR3nt: TGTGCCAGCAGCGCCCCCCGCGGGGGGGCCAATGAGCAGTTCTTC; CDR3aa: CASSAPRGGANEQFF
abundance: NA; d_gene: NA; v_gene: TRBV4-3; len: 13; j_gene: TRBJ2-2; CDR3nt: TGCGCCAGCAGTGATTTAGTCACCGGGGAGCTGTTTTTT; CDR3aa: CASSDLVTGELFF
abundance: NA; d_gene: NA; v_gene: TRBV30; len: 16; j_gene: TRBJ1-4; CDR3nt: TGTGCCTGGAGTGTAAGGACATATTACCCAAATGAAAAACTGTTTTTT; CDR3aa: CAWSVRTYYPNEKLFF
abundance: NA; d_gene: TRBD2; v_gene: TRBV10-3; len: 13; j_gene: TRBJ2-3; CDR3nt: TGTGCCATGGGGGAGGGGCGCACAGATACGCAGTATTTT; CDR3aa: CAMGEGRTDTQYF
abundance: NA; d_gene: TRBD2; v_gene: TRBV11-3; len: 15; j_gene: TRBJ2-7; CDR3nt: TGTGCCAGCAGCATGACTAGCGGGGGCTTCTACGAGCAGTACTTC; CDR3aa: CASSMTSGGFYEQYF
abundance: NA; d_gene: TRBD1; v_gene: TRBV27; len: 15; j_gene: TRBJ1-1; CDR3nt: TGTGCCAGCAGTCAAATACAGGGGGGGAACACTGAAGCTTTCTTT; CDR3aa: CASSQIQGGNTEAFF
abundance: NA; d_gene: TRBD1; v_gene: TRBV7-2; len: 16; j_gene: TRBJ2-5; CDR3nt: TGTGCCAGCAGCCAGAGAGGGCAGGGGGCGAGAGAGACCCAGTACTTC; CDR3aa: CASSQRGQGARETQYF
abundance: NA; d_gene: NA; v_gene: TRBV6-1; len: 16; j_gene: TRBJ1-1; CDR3nt: TGTGCCAGCAGTGACGGTGCAGGTGGCGTGAACACTGAAGCTTTCTTT; CDR3aa: CASSDGAGGVNTEAFF
abundance: NA; d_gene: NA; v_gene: TRBV4-1; len: 12; j_gene: TRBJ1-2; CDR3nt: TGCGCCAGCAGCCAGGGGGGGACGTCCTACACCTTC; CDR3aa: CASSQGGTSYTF
abundance: few; d_gene: NA; v_gene: TRBV19; len: 13; j_gene: TRBJ1-2; CDR3nt: TGTGCCAGTAGTACCGGGATAAGGAATGGCTACACCTTC; CDR3aa: CASSTGIRNGYTF
abundance: NA; d_gene: NA; v_gene: TRBV19; len: 12; j_gene: TRBJ1-2; CDR3nt: TGTGCCAGTAGCCTGGGGCTCGAGGGCTACACCTTC; CDR3aa: CASSLGLEGYTF
abundance: few; d_gene: NA; v_gene: TRBV6-2/TRBV6-3; len: 15; j_gene: TRBJ1-1; CDR3nt: TGTGCCAGCAGTTACAGATTGAGTAGGAACACTGAAGCTTTCTTT; CDR3aa: CASSYRLSRNTEAFF
abundance: NA; d_gene: NA; v_gene: TRBV29-1; len: 15; j_gene: TRBJ2-7; CDR3nt: TGCAGCGTTGAAGAGTGGCAGGCCGGGGCCTACGAGCAGTACTTC; CDR3aa: CSVEEWQAGAYEQYF
abundance: few; d_gene: NA; v_gene: TRBV9; len: 15; j_gene: TRBJ1-1; CDR3nt: TGTGCCAGCAGCGCTGGGGGGACCCCGGGAACTGAAGCTTTCTTT; CDR3aa: CASSAGGTPGTEAFF
abundance: NA; d_gene: NA; v_gene: TRBV2; len: 15; j_gene: TRBJ1-3; CDR3nt: TGTGCCAGCAGCCTACTCAGGGTATCTGGAAACACCATATATTTT; CDR3aa: CASSLLRVSGNTIYF
abundance: NA; d_gene: TRBD1; v_gene: TRBV4-1; len: 14; j_gene: TRBJ1-1; CDR3nt: TGCGCCAGCAGCCTCGGACAGGGCCACACTGAAGCTTTCTTT; CDR3aa: CASSLGQGHTEAFF
abundance: NA; d_gene: TRBD1; v_gene: TRBV2; len: 13; j_gene: TRBJ1-6; CDR3nt: TGTGCCAGCAGCGGGACAGACAATTCACCCCTCCACTTT; CDR3aa: CASSGTDNSPLHF